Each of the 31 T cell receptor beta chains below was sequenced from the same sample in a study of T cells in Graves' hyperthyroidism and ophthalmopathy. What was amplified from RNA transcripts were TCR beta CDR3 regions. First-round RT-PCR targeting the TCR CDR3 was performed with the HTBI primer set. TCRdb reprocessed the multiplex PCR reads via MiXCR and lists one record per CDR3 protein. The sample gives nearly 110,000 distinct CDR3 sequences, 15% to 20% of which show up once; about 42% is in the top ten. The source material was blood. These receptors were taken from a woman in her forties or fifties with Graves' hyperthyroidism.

The CDR3 is CASSYSSGPYNEQFF. For the CDR3, the DNA is TGTGCCAGCAGTTACTCGAGCGGGCCTTACAATGAGCAGTTCTTC. The chain joins TRBV6-2 or TRBV6-3 to TRBJ2-1; a possible D gene is TRBD2 (6 bases). CDR3 length: 15 residues. V was trimmed by 0 bases and J by 4 bases, leaving 10 bases between them. The germline V gene encodes CDR1 MNHEY and CDR2 SVGEGT.

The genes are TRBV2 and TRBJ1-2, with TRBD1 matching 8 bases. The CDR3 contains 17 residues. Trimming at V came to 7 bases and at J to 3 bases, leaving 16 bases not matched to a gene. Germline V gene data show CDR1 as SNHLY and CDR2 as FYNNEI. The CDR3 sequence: CASTNLAGTGTDYGYTF. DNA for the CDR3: TGTGCCAGCACCAACCTAGCCGGGACAGGCACAGACTATGGCTACACCTTC.

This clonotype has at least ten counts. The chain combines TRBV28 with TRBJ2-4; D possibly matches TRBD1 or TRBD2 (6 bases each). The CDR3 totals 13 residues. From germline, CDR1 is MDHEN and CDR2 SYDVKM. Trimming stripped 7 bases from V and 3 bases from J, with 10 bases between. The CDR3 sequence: CASKGGDKNIQYF. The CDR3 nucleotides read TGTGCCAGCAAGGGGGGAGACAAAAACATTCAGTACTTC.

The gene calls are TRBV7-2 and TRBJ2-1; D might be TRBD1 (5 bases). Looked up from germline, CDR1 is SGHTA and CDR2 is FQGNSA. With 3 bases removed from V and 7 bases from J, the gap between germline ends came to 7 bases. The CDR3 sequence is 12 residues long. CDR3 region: CASSFKGNEQFF. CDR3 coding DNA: TGTGCCAGCAGCTTTAAGGGGAATGAGCAGTTCTTC.

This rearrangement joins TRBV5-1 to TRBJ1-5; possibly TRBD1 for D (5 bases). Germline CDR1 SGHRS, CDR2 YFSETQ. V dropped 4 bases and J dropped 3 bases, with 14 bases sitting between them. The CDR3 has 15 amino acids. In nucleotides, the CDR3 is TGCGCCAGCAGCCCGATGGGGGGGAACAATCAGCCCCAGCATTTT. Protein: CASSPMGGNNQPQHF.

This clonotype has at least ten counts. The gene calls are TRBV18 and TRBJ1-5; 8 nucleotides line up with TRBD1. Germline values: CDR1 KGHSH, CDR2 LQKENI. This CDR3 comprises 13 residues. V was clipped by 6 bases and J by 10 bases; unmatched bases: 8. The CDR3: CASSREGQGPQHF. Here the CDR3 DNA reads TGTGCCAGCTCTCGGGAAGGACAGGGTCCCCAGCATTTT.

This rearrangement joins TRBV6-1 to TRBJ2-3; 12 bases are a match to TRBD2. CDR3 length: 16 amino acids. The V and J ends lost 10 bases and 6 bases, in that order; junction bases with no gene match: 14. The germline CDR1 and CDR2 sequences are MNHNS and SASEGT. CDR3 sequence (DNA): TGTGCCACCCTATTTGGACTAGCGGGACCTGGGGATACGCAGTATTTT. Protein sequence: CATLFGLAGPGDTQYF.

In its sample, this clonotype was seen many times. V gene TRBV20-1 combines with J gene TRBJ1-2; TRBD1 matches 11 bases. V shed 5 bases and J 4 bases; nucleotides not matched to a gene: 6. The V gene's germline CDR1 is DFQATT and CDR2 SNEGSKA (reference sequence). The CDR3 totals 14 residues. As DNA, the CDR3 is TGCAGTGCTCCACCGGGACAGGGGGGCTATGGCTACACCTTC. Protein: CSAPPGQGGYGYTF.

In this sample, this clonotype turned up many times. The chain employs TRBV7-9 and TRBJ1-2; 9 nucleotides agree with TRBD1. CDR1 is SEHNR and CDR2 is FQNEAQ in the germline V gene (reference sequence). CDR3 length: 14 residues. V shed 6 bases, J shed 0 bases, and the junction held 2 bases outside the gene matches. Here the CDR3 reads CASRGTGTNYGYTF. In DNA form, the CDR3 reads TGTGCCAGCAGAGGGACAGGGACTAACTATGGCTACACCTTC. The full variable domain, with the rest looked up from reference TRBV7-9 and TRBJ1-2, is DTGVSQNPRHKITKRGQNVTFRCDPISEHNRLYWYRQTLGQGPEFLTYFQNEAQLEKSRLLSDRFSAERPKGSFSTLEIQRTEQGDSAMYLCASRGTGTNYGYTFGSGTRLTVV.

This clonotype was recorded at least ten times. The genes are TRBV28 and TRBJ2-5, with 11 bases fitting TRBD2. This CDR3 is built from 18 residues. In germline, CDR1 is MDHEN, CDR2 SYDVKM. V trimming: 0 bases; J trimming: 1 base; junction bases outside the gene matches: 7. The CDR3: CASSLWRLAGGTQETQYF. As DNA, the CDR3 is TGTGCCAGCAGTTTATGGCGTCTAGCGGGAGGCACCCAAGAGACCCAGTACTTC.

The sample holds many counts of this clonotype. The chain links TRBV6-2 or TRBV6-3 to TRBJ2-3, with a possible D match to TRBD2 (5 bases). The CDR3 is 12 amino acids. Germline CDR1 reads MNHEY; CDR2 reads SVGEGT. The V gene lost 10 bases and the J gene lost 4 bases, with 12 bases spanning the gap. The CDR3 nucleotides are TGTGCCACCAATCTCGGGGCAGATACGCAGTATTTT. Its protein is CATNLGADTQYF.

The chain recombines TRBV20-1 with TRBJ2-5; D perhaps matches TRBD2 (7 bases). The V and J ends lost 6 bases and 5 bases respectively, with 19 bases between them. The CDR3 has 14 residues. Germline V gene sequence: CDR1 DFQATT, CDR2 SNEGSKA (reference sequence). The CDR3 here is CSAERGGIRETQYF. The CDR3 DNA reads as TGCAGTGCAGAGAGGGGGGGAATCCGGGAGACCCAGTACTTC.

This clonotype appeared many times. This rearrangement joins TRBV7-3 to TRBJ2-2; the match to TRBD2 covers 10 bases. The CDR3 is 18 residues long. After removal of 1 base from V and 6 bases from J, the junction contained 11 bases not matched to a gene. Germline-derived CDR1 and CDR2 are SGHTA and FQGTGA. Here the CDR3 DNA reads TGTGCCAGCAGCTTAAATTGGACGGCGAGCGGGAGGGCCGGGGAGCTGTTTTTT. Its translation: CASSLNWTASGRAGELFF.

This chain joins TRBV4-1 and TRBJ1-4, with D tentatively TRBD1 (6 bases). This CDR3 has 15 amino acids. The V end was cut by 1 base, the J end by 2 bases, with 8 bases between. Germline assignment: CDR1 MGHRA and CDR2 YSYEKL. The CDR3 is CASSQVRGTNEKLFF. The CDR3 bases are TGCGCCAGCAGCCAAGTAAGGGGGACTAATGAAAAACTGTTTTTT.

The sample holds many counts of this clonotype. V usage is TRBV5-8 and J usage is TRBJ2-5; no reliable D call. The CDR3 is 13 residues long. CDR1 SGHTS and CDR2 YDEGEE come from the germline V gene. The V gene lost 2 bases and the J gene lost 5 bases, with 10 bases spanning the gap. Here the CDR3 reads CASSLDRWETQYF. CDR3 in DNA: TGTGCCAGCAGCTTAGACCGCTGGGAGACCCAGTACTTC.

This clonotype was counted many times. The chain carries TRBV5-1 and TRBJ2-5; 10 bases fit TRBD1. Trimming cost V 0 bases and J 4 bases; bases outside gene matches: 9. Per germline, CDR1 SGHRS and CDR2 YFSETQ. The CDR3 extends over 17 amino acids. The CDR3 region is CASSLVAGTGVGETQYF. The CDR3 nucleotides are TGCGCCAGCAGCTTGGTGGCTGGGACAGGGGTTGGAGAGACCCAGTACTTC.

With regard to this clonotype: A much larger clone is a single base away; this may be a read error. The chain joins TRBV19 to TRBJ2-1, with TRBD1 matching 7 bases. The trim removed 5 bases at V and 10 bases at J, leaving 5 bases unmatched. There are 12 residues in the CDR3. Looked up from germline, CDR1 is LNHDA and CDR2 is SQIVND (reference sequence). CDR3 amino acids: CASSRQGKEQFF. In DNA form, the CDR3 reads TGTGCCAGTAGTCGACAGGGCAAAGAGCAGTTCTTC.

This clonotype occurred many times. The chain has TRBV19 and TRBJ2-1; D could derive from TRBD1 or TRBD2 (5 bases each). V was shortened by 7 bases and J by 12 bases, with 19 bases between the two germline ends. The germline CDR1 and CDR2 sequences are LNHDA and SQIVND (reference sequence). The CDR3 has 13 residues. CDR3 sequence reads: CASNEGDRPGQFF. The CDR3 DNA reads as TGTGCCAGTAATGAAGGGGACCGACCGGGGCAGTTCTTC.

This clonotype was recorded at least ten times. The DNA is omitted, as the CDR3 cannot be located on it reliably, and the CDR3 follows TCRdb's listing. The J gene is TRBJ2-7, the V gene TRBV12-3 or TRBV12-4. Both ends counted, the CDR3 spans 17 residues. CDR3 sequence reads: CASSTSITDGSSYEQYF.

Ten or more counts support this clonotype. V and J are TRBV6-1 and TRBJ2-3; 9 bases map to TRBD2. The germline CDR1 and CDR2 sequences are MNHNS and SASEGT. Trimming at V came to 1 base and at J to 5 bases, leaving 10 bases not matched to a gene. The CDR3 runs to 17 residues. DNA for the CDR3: TGTGCCAGCAGTGAAGAATCGAGCGGGAGGCGGGTAGATACGCAGTATTTT. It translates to CASSEESSGRRVDTQYF.

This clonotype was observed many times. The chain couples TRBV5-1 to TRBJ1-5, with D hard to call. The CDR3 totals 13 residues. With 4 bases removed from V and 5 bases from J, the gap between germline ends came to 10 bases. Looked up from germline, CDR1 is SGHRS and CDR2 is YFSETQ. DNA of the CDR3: TGCGCCAGCAGCAGGCTACCGGATCAGCCCCAGCATTTT. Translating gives CASSRLPDQPQHF. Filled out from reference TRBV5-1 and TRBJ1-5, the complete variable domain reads KAGVTQTPRYLIKTRGQQVTLSCSPISGHRSVSWYQQTPGQGLQFLFEYFSETQRNKGNFPGRFSGRQFSNSRSEMNVSTLELGDSALYLCASSRLPDQPQHFGDGTRLSIL.

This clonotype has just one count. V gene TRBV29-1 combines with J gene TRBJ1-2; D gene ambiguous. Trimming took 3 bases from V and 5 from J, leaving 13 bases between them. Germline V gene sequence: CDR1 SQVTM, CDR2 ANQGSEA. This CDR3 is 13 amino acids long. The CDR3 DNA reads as TGCAGCGTTGATAGGTCTTCGGGGTATGGCTACACCTTC. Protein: CSVDRSSGYGYTF.

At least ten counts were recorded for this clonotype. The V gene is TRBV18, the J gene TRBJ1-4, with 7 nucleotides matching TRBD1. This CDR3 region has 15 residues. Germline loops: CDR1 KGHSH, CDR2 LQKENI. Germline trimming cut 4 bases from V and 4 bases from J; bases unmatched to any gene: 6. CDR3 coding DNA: TGTGCCAGCTCACAGACCCGGGACAGTAATGAAAAACTGTTTTTT. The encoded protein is CASSQTRDSNEKLFF. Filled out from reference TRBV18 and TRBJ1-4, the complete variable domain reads NAGVMQNPRHLVRRRGQEARLRCSPMKGHSHVYWYRQLPEEGLKFMVYLQKENIIDESGMPKERFSAEFPKEGPSILRIQQVVRGDSAAYFCASSQTRDSNEKLFFGSGTQLSVL.

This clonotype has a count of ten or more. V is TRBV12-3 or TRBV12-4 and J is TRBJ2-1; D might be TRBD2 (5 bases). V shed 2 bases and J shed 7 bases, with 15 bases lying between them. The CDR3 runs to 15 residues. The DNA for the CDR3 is TGTGCCAGCAGTTTACATCGGGAAATTGGGAATGAGCAGTTCTTC. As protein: CASSLHREIGNEQFF.

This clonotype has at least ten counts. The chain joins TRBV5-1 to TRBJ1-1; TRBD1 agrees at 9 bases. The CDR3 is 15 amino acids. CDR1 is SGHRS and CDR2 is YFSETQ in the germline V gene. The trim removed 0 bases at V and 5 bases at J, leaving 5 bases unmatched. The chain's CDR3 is CASSLAGTGLTEAFF. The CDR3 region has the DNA TGCGCCAGCAGCTTGGCCGGGACAGGGTTAACTGAAGCTTTCTTT.

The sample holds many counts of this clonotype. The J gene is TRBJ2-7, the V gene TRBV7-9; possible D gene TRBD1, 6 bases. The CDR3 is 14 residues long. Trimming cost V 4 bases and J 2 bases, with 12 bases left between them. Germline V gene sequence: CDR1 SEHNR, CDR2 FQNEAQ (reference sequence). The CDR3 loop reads CASSSRGQTYEQYV. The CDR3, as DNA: TGTGCCAGCAGCTCCCGTGGACAGACCTACGAGCAGTACGTC.

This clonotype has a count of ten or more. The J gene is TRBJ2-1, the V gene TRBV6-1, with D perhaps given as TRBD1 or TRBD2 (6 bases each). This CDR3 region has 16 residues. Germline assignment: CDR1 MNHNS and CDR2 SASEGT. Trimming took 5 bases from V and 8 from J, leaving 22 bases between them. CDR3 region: CASSFHVPRGQDEQFF. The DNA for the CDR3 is TGTGCCAGCAGTTTCCACGTCCCACGGGGGCAGGATGAGCAGTTCTTC.

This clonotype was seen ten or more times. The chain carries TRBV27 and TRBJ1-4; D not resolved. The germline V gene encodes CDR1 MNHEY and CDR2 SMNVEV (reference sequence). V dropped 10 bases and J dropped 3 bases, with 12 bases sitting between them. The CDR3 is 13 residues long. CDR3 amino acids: CATSTQANEKLFF. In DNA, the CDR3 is TGTGCCACCTCAACCCAAGCTAATGAAAAACTGTTTTTT. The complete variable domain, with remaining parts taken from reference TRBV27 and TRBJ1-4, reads EAQVTQNPRYLITVTGKKLTVTCSQNMNHEYMSWYRQDPGLGLRQIYYSMNVEVTDKGDVPEGYKVSRKEKRNFPLILESPSPNQTSLYFCATSTQANEKLFFGSGTQLSVL.

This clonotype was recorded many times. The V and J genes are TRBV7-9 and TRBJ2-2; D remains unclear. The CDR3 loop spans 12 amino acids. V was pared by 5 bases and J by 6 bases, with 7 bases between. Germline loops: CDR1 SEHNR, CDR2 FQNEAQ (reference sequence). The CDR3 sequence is CASSNIPGELFF. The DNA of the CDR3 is TGTGCCAGCAGCAACATACCCGGGGAGCTGTTTTTT.

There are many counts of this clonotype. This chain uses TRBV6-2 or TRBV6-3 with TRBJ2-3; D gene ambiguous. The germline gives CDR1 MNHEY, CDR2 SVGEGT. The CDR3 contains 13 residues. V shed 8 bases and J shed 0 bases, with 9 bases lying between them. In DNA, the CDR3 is TGTGCCAGCTCCGGGTTTAGCACAGATACGCAGTATTTT. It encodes CASSGFSTDTQYF.

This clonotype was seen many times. CDR3 loop: CASRTEHYEQYF. The CDR3 coding sequence is TGTGCCAGCCGGACAGAGCACTACGAGCAGTACTTC. The rearrangement links TRBV6-1 to TRBJ2-7; D is possibly TRBD1 (6 bases). The CDR3 length is 12 residues. V was clipped by 8 bases and J by 3 bases, with 11 bases between them. Looked up from germline, CDR1 is MNHNS and CDR2 is SASEGT.